This T cell receptor beta chain was documented in a study of regulatory and conventional T cells in RAG deficiency. Study results and limitations: Sorted Omenn CD25-high CD127-low cells may not be bona fide Tregs. In Omenn syndrome, Treg and Tconv repertoires overlapped >80%.

Profiling relied on immunoSEQ multiplex PCR, and the TCRdb table lists in-frame clones only, not all of them. The sample consists of 20,000 to 25,000 clones, around 97% of them appearing once. Turning to this clone: The antigen is not known.

Blood CD4+ CD25-low CD127-high conventional T cells supplied the genomic DNA template. The data also belong to a second study, concerning regulatory T cells. From that study: Amplification used 52 TRBV primers and 13 TRBJ primers. Patient repertoires had restricted TRB V-J pairs and skewed V and J usage, most in Tregs.

The sequence was obtained from a human donor in good health. The specimen sequenced was CD25- CD4+ T cells sorted from blood.

Here the CDR3 DNA reads TGTGCCAGTAGGTCGGGGCAGGGGGGAAATCAGCCCCAGCATTTT. Residues: CASRSGQGGNQPQHF. The chain couples TRBV19 to TRBJ1-5; 7 bases align to TRBD1. CDR1 and CDR2 from the germline V gene are LNHDA and SQIVND (reference sequence). The CDR3 is made up of 15 amino acids. Unmatched junction bases numbered 9, after V lost 6 bases and J lost 4 bases.